This TCR beta chain was observed in a study of T cells in Graves' hyperthyroidism and ophthalmopathy. In germline, CDR1 is SEHNR, CDR2 FQNEAQ (reference sequence). The CDR3 covers 18 residues. With V trimmed by 4 bases and J by 2 bases, 14 bases remained unmatched. Amplified TCR beta CDR3 regions came from RNA transcripts. The HTBI primer set drove a first-round RT-PCR of the TCR CDR3. MiXCR was run by TCRdb on the multiplex PCR reads, yielding one entry per CDR3 protein. The sample has about 640,000 distinct CDR3 sequences, around 20% seen once. This clonotype has at least ten counts. The receptor was derived from a man aged 25 to 40 with Graves' ophthalmopathy. Sequencing was performed on blood. This chain uses TRBV7-9 with TRBJ2-7; 10 bases align to TRBD1. The CDR3 DNA sequence: TGTGCCAGCAGCTCGACAGGGGGCTCGGGAGCAAACCCCTACGAGCAGTACTTC. It translates to CASSSTGGSGANPYEQYF.